What follows is one T cell receptor beta chain and its context. This record belongs to a study of blood T cell repertoires in COVID-19. On the study more broadly: The origin of the acute and convalescent COVID-19 samples was the United States, Italy and Spain.

Authors' methods: How many nucleated cells were present was estimated from reference gene primer amplification. Data came from immunoSEQ multiplex PCR; TCRdb stores just in-frame clones and leaves some out. The DNA was the basis for D and trimming; V, J and clone size are from that table. The sample consists of over 85,000 clones, roughly 84% of them appearing once. The CDR3 length is 17 residues. The V and J ends lost 2 bases and 8 bases, in that order; junction bases with no gene match: 13. Germline values: CDR1 KGHSH, CDR2 LQKENI. Sequencing used peripheral blood. The J gene is TRBJ1-4, the V gene TRBV18; 8 bases are shared with TRBD1. This receptor was taken from a human donor in a cohort sampled during active COVID-19. This chain's CDR3 is CASSPDPQGARQEKLFF. Written as DNA, the CDR3 is TGTGCCAGCTCACCAGATCCCCAGGGGGCGCGTCAAGAAAAACTGTTTTTT.